This TCR beta chain was sequenced for a study of cytomegalovirus exposure and HLA in healthy donors. Primers for the PCR totalled 60 Vbeta and 13 Jbeta. The method was immunoSEQ multiplex PCR; TCRdb's version includes in-frame clones alone and lacks a portion of them. This table has 210,000 or so clones, about 83% appearing once. The V gene's germline CDR1 is SGDLS and CDR2 YYNGEE. V lost 3 bases, J lost 1 base, and 6 bases stayed unmatched. This CDR3 contains 16 residues. This receptor was taken from a girl aged 10 to 17 in good health and CMV-seronegative. The chain employs TRBV9 and TRBJ2-3, with 9 bases identical to TRBD1. Sequencing used PBMCs. The CDR3 DNA reads as TGTGCCAGCAGCGACCGGGACAGGGAAGGCACAGATACGCAGTATTTT. Protein product: CASSDRDREGTDTQYF.